A single sample gave rise to the 30 T cell receptor beta chains below, sequenced in a study of shared clonotypes between healthy human individuals. The assay was immunoSEQ multiplex PCR, and TCRdb's table has in-frame clones only and misses some. The sample has 330,000 or so clones, about 73% seen once; the top ten hold about 10%. The sequenced sample was memory CD4+ T cells sorted from blood. Documented subset: CD45RA-negative fraction. These receptors originate from a man aged 25 to 40 in good health.

The CDR3 protein is CASSPGQRSDTQYF. CDR3 DNA sequence: TGTGCCAGCAGCCCCGGACAGAGATCAGATACGCAGTATTTT. V gene TRBV2 combines with J gene TRBJ2-3, with D maybe TRBD1 (6 bases). V lost 6 bases and J 4 bases, leaving 14 bases between the germline ends. The length of the CDR3 is 14 residues. CDR1 and CDR2 from the germline V gene are SNHLY and FYNNEI.

V and J are TRBV7-2 and TRBJ2-6; 7 positions match TRBD2. This CDR3 has 15 amino acids. Germline V gene lookup returns CDR1 SGHTA and CDR2 FQGNSA. The trim removed 3 bases at V and 2 bases at J, leaving 1 base unmatched. The CDR3 nucleotides read TGTGCCAGCAGCTTTGGACTAGCTGGGGCCAACGTCCTGACTTTC. It yields the protein CASSFGLAGANVLTF.

The chain carries TRBV6-1 and TRBJ1-1, with D perhaps TRBD1 (6 bases). This CDR3 is 12 amino acids long. Germline loops: CDR1 MNHNS, CDR2 SASEGT. Trimming shortened V by 11 bases and J by 4 bases, and 14 bases separated the two germline ends. CDR3 in DNA: TGTGCCCTACAGGGTGGAGGCACTGAAGCTTTCTTT. It encodes CALQGGGTEAFF.

The table lists this clone with a count of one. The CDR3 spells CASSRLQSGSEDEQYF. As DNA, the CDR3 is TGTGCCAGCTCCCGACTACAGAGCGGGAGTGAGGACGAGCAGTACTTC. The J gene is TRBJ2-7, the V gene TRBV18; 8 positions match TRBD2. The V segment lost 6 bases and the J segment 5 bases; nucleotides outside the gene matches: 15. The CDR3 contains 16 residues. Germline values: CDR1 KGHSH, CDR2 LQKENI.

V usage is TRBV7-2 and J usage is TRBJ1-5; D is possibly TRBD1 (5 bases). CDR3 size: 15 residues. With 5 bases removed from V and 7 bases from J, the gap between germline ends came to 18 bases. The germline V gene encodes CDR1 SGHTA and CDR2 FQGNSA. This CDR3 reads CASSQYGAVGQPQHF. The CDR3 DNA reads as TGTGCCAGCAGCCAGTACGGGGCCGTAGGACAGCCCCAGCATTTT. The variable domain in full, with the rest retrieved from reference TRBV7-2 and TRBJ1-5, is GAGVSQSPSNKVTEKGKDVELRCDPISGHTALYWYRQSLGQGLEFLIYFQGNSAPDKSGLPSDRFSAERTGGSVSTLTIQRTQQEDSAVYLCASSQYGAVGQPQHFGDGTRLSIL.

The V gene is TRBV2, the J gene TRBJ2-5, with D possibly being TRBD1 (5 bases). V dropped 7 bases and J dropped 4 bases, with 10 bases sitting between them. Per the germline V gene, CDR1 is SNHLY and CDR2 is FYNNEI. The CDR3 contains 12 residues. The CDR3 DNA sequence: TGTGCCAGCAATTTAGGGGCAGAGACCCAGTACTTC. Amino acids: CASNLGAETQYF.

The gene calls are TRBV19 and TRBJ1-4; 7 nucleotides match TRBD1. The CDR3 loop spans 14 amino acids. Germline V gives CDR1 LNHDA, CDR2 SQIVND (reference sequence). V gave up 5 bases and J gave up 7 bases; unmatched junction bases: 7. The CDR3 loop reads CASSVTGSGEKLFF. CDR3 coding DNA: TGTGCCAGTAGTGTGACAGGGTCGGGTGAAAAACTGTTTTTT.

This rearrangement joins TRBV5-8 to TRBJ2-1; D uncertain. The CDR3 covers 16 residues. With 2 bases removed from V and 1 base from J, the gap between germline ends came to 13 bases. Germline CDR1 is SGHTS and CDR2 is YDEGEE. The CDR3 coding sequence is TGTGCCAGCAGCTTTGCCGGATACAAGTCCTACAATGAGCAGTTCTTC. Its translation is CASSFAGYKSYNEQFF. The complete variable domain, with remaining parts taken from reference TRBV5-8 and TRBJ2-1, reads EAGVTQSPTHLIKTRGQQATLRCSPISGHTSVYWYQQALGLGLQFLLWYDEGEERNRGNFPPRFSGRQFPNYSSELNVNALELEDSALYLCASSFAGYKSYNEQFFGPGTRLTVL.

The chain employs TRBV6-1 and TRBJ2-1; TRBD1 matches at 7 bases. This CDR3 spans 15 amino acids. V was clipped by 7 bases and J by 4 bases; unmatched bases: 10. Germline CDR1 MNHNS, CDR2 SASEGT. DNA of the CDR3: TGTGCCAGCACCAGGGACAGAATCGATTACAATGAGCAGTTCTTC. Protein product: CASTRDRIDYNEQFF.

This clone was detected many times. The J gene is TRBJ1-2, the V gene TRBV28; TRBD1 is a possible D gene (5 bases). The CDR3 consists of 14 residues. Germline lookup yields CDR1 MDHEN and CDR2 SYDVKM. The V end lost 3 bases, the J end lost 10 bases, and 18 bases lay between the germline ends. CDR3 sequence (DNA): TGTGCCAGCAGTTTTGCCGGGACGGAGGTTCACTACACCTTC. Protein: CASSFAGTEVHYTF.

J is TRBJ1-1 and V is TRBV5-1; TRBD1 might be the D (6 bases). This CDR3 is built from 15 residues. In germline, CDR1 is SGHRS, CDR2 YFSETQ. V was clipped by 3 bases and J by 3 bases, with 15 bases between them. CDR3 sequence: CASSSLTGSYTEAFF. The CDR3 DNA is TGCGCCAGCAGCTCCTTGACAGGCAGCTACACTGAAGCTTTCTTT.

The chain combines TRBV6-5 with TRBJ2-3; 9 bases fit TRBD2. V lost 7 bases, J lost 0 bases, and 5 bases stayed unmatched. Germline loops: CDR1 MNHEY, CDR2 SVGAGI. The CDR3 contains 15 residues. The CDR3 coding sequence is TGTGCCAGCACCAATAGCGGGAGTAGCACAGATACGCAGTATTTT. It yields the protein CASTNSGSSTDTQYF.

This clone was recorded only once. The chain uses TRBV10-1 and TRBJ2-2; no firm D call. Trimming removed 6 bases from V and 1 base from J, with 12 bases in between. CDR1 and CDR2 from the germline V gene are WNHNN and SYGVQD (reference sequence). The CDR3 spans 15 residues. The CDR3: CASSARSWNTGELFF. CDR3 sequence (DNA): TGCGCCAGCAGCGCCCGCTCGTGGAACACCGGGGAGCTGTTTTTT.

This clone was counted at least ten times. The chain couples TRBV19 to TRBJ1-3, with D uncertain. Looked up from germline, CDR1 is LNHDA and CDR2 is SQIVND (reference sequence). The CDR3 totals 14 residues. Trimming left V 3 bases short and J 4 bases short, with 10 bases between. Here the CDR3 DNA reads TGTGCCAGTAGTATCGTGGAAGCAGGAAACACCATATATTTT. Translation gives CASSIVEAGNTIYF.

The rearrangement uses TRBV2 and TRBJ2-1; 8 bases agree with TRBD2. V was pared by 5 bases and J by 0 bases, with 3 bases of the junction left unmatched. The germline gives CDR1 SNHLY, CDR2 FYNNEI. The CDR3 is made up of 15 amino acids. The CDR3 sequence: CASSYLAGSYNEQFF. The CDR3 DNA follows: TGTGCCAGCAGTTATCTAGCGGGCTCCTACAATGAGCAGTTCTTC.

The chain uses TRBV4-3 and TRBJ1-4; D remains unclear. Germline-derived CDR1 and CDR2 are LGHNA and YSLEER. The V end lost 0 bases, the J end lost 7 bases, and 12 bases lay between the germline ends. The CDR3 runs to 15 residues. The CDR3 spells CASSQDRGFVEKLFF. The CDR3 nucleotides read TGCGCCAGCAGCCAAGATCGGGGTTTCGTTGAAAAACTGTTTTTT.

This clone was seen ten or more times. V usage is TRBV7-9 and J usage is TRBJ2-3, with D uncertain. Trimming removed 1 base from V and 6 bases from J, with 5 bases in between. The CDR3 spans 12 residues. The germline V gene encodes CDR1 SEHNR and CDR2 FQNEAQ (reference sequence). The CDR3 DNA reads as TGTGCCAGCAGCTTAGTTTGGGATACGCAGTATTTT. This sequence encodes CASSLVWDTQYF.

This clone was observed many times. The same CDR3 also results from other DNA sequences found in this sample. The V call is TRBV2, the J call TRBJ2-5; TRBD2 aligns across 7 bases. The CDR3 is made up of 16 amino acids. Germline V CDR1 and CDR2: SNHLY, FYNNEI. J gave up 13 bases and V 4 bases, and 21 bases lay outside the gene matches. This CDR3 is CASSARTLGGREIRYF. The CDR3 DNA follows: TGTGCCAGCAGTGCTAGGACCCTAGGTGGGCGGGAGATCAGGTACTTC.

This clone was detected many times. The genes are TRBV10-3 and TRBJ1-1; no clear D. Trimming removed 8 bases at V and 4 bases at J, with 14 bases between. This CDR3 spans 13 amino acids. CDR1 is ENHRY and CDR2 is SYGVKD in the germline V gene. The CDR3 loop is CAIGRTGRTEAFF. CDR3 in DNA: TGTGCCATCGGGAGGACCGGACGCACTGAAGCTTTCTTT.

The chain uses TRBV5-4 and TRBJ1-5; D ambiguous. This CDR3 has 13 residues. The ends were cut back, 0 bases at V and 7 bases at J, with 8 bases in the middle. Germline CDR1 SGHNT, CDR2 YYREEE (reference sequence). CDR3 sequence: CASSLGLGQPQHF. The CDR3 nucleotides are TGTGCCAGCAGCTTGGGGTTAGGACAGCCCCAGCATTTT.

The chain recombines TRBV10-1 with TRBJ2-1, with 8 bases matching TRBD2. Germline loops: CDR1 WNHNN, CDR2 SYGVQD (reference sequence). Trimming removed 0 bases from V and 3 bases from J; junction bases left unmatched: 10. The CDR3 length is 18 residues. The CDR3 DNA reads as TGCGCCAGCAGTGAGTCGGCTGCTGCGGGAGGATACTACAATGAGCAGTTCTTC. This translates into CASSESAAAGGYYNEQFF.

The chain employs TRBV4-3 and TRBJ1-2; a weak D match, TRBD1 (6 bases). V lost 3 bases to trimming and J lost 7 bases, with 15 bases between them. The CDR3 length is 14 residues. Germline-derived CDR1 and CDR2 are LGHNA and YSLEER. The CDR3 nucleotides read TGCGCCAGCAGCCAGGCGGCAGGGGTGGGTGGCTACACCTTC. Protein sequence: CASSQAAGVGGYTF.

V and J are TRBV7-8 and TRBJ1-5; D might be TRBD1 (5 bases). Between the trimmed V and J ends, which lost 8 bases and 2 bases, there was a span of 13 bases. This CDR3 has 14 amino acids. Germline V gives CDR1 SGHVS, CDR2 FQNEAQ. This CDR3 is CASARENRNQPQHF. In DNA, the CDR3 is TGTGCCAGCGCCAGGGAAAATCGCAATCAGCCCCAGCATTTT.

This clone has only a few counts. This sample also contains other DNA sequences that code for the same CDR3. The V call is TRBV7-9, the J call TRBJ2-1, with 10 positions matching TRBD2. With 5 bases clipped from V and 4 bases from J, the junction kept 5 bases outside the gene matches. CDR1 SEHNR and CDR2 FQNEAQ come from the germline V gene (reference sequence). The CDR3 runs 15 residues. CDR3 amino acids: CASSPLAGSYNEQFF. The CDR3 coding sequence is TGTGCCAGCAGCCCACTAGCGGGATCTTACAATGAGCAGTTCTTC.

This chain uses TRBV7-6 with TRBJ2-3; D gene uncertain. V gave up 1 base and J gave up 2 bases, with 4 bases separating them. CDR1 and CDR2 (germline): SGHVS, FNYEAQ. This CDR3 is built from 13 residues. This CDR3 is CASSLDFTDTQYF. CDR3 DNA: TGTGCCAGCAGCTTAGATTTCACAGATACGCAGTATTTT. The entire variable domain, with the rest obtained from reference TRBV7-6 and TRBJ2-3, is as follows: GAGVSQSPRYKVTKRGQDVALRCDPISGHVSLYWYRQALGQGPEFLTYFNYEAQQDKSGLPNDRFSAERPEGSISTLTIQRTEQRDSAMYRCASSLDFTDTQYFGPGTRLTVL.

DNA for the CDR3: TGCGCCAGCAGCTTGTTAGGGGGCGCGGGGGAGACCCAGTACTTC. Encoded protein: CASSLLGGAGETQYF. The rearrangement links TRBV5-1 to TRBJ2-5; D is perhaps TRBD1 (7 bases). The V gene lost 1 base and the J gene lost 5 bases, with 15 bases spanning the gap. CDR1 and CDR2 from the germline V gene are SGHRS and YFSETQ. This CDR3 comprises 15 residues.

The J gene is TRBJ2-5, the V gene TRBV10-3; 9 bases agree with TRBD2. This CDR3 comprises 15 residues. Germline V gene lookup returns CDR1 ENHRY and CDR2 SYGVKD. V gave up 5 bases and J gave up 5 bases; unmatched junction bases: 9. The CDR3 sequence: CAISRATSGPETQYF. The CDR3 DNA reads TGTGCCATCAGTCGGGCGACTAGCGGACCCGAGACCCAGTACTTC.

This chain uses TRBV2 with TRBJ2-7; 11 bases are a match to TRBD2. V dropped 8 bases and J dropped 2; count of bases not matched to a gene: 14. CDR1 SNHLY and CDR2 FYNNEI come from the germline V gene. The CDR3 runs to 17 residues. CDR3 sequence reads: CASRLAGGISRPYEQYF. For the CDR3, the DNA is TGTGCCAGCCGGCTAGCGGGAGGTATCAGCCGACCCTACGAGCAGTACTTC.

This chain links TRBV6-5 with TRBJ1-2, with TRBD1 identical over 8 bases. After removal of 7 bases from V and 7 bases from J, the junction contained 8 bases not matched to a gene. Per the germline V gene, CDR1 is MNHEY and CDR2 is SVGAGI. This CDR3 comprises 13 residues. CDR3 bases: TGTGCCAGCACGCGGACAGGGTCTACTGGCTACACCTTC. Encoded protein: CASTRTGSTGYTF.

The rearrangement links TRBV14 to TRBJ2-2, with a tentative D call TRBD1 (8 bases). Germline V lookup: CDR1 SGHDN, CDR2 FVKESK. CDR3 length: 17 amino acids. V lost 0 bases and J lost 4, with 15 bases in between. CDR3 sequence reads: CASSQDINRGGTGELFF. In DNA, the CDR3 is TGTGCCAGCAGCCAAGACATCAACAGGGGGGGCACCGGGGAGCTGTTTTTT.